Following are 30 T cell receptor beta chains from one sample sequenced in a study of T cells in Graves' hyperthyroidism and ophthalmopathy. TCR beta CDR3 sequences were amplified from RNA transcripts. RT-PCR in the first round (using the HTBI primer set) targeted the TCR CDR3. TCRdb itself ran the multiplex PCR reads through MiXCR, one entry per CDR3 protein. In the table there are over 550,000 distinct CDR3 sequences, roughly a sixth of which are singletons. What was sequenced was blood. These receptors all stem from a woman aged 18-30 years with Graves' hyperthyroidism.

The genes are TRBV2 and TRBJ2-1, with 13 bases that match TRBD2. V dropped 2 bases and J dropped 7; count of bases not matched to a gene: 11. Germline-derived CDR1 and CDR2 are SNHLY and FYNNEI. The CDR3 totals 18 residues. The CDR3 sequence: CASSETSGRAPERNEQFF. The CDR3, as DNA: TGTGCCAGCAGTGAAACTAGCGGGAGGGCCCCTGAGAGGAATGAGCAGTTCTTC.

The chain joins TRBV6-1 to TRBJ2-7; 8 bases fit TRBD2. This CDR3 is 14 amino acids long. V dropped 0 bases and J dropped 3; count of bases not matched to a gene: 1. Germline CDR1 and CDR2: MNHNS and SASEGT. The CDR3 loop is CASSEAGTSYEQYF. As DNA, the CDR3 is TGTGCCAGCAGTGAAGCTGGGACTAGCTACGAGCAGTACTTC.

This chain links TRBV29-1 with TRBJ2-1, with 10 bases aligning to TRBD1. From germline, CDR1 is SQVTM and CDR2 ANQGSEA. This CDR3 spans 14 amino acids. V shed 3 bases, J shed 8 bases, and the junction held 7 bases outside the gene matches. CDR3 protein: CSVEGGQGMHEQFF. CDR3 DNA sequence: TGCAGCGTTGAGGGGGGACAGGGGATGCATGAGCAGTTCTTC.

This clonotype occurred a few times. This sequence joins TRBV19 and TRBJ1-2; no clear D. In germline, CDR1 is LNHDA, CDR2 SQIVND (reference sequence). This CDR3 has 14 amino acids. Between the trimmed V and J ends, which lost 5 bases and 2 bases, there was a span of 12 bases. The CDR3: CASSQDRGNYGYTF. CDR3 coding DNA: TGTGCCAGTAGTCAGGACCGAGGAAACTATGGCTACACCTTC.

J is TRBJ2-1 and V is TRBV12-3 or TRBV12-4, with TRBD1 matching over 9 bases. The CDR3 extends over 16 amino acids. J was trimmed by 4 bases and V by 1 base; bases with no gene match: 5. CDR3 nucleotide sequence: TGTGCCAGCAGTTTAGGGAGGACAGGGGAGTACAATGAGCAGTTCTTC. It specifies CASSLGRTGEYNEQFF.

CDR3 in DNA: TGTGCCAGCTCGCCTGTGCCCTACTCCACAGATACGCAGTATTTT. As protein: CASSPVPYSTDTQYF. V is TRBV18 and J is TRBJ2-3; D not certain. Germline V lookup: CDR1 KGHSH, CDR2 LQKENI. The length of the CDR3 is 15 residues. V lost 6 bases and J lost 2, with 15 bases in between.

CDR3 in DNA: TGCGCCAGCAGCCTGCTTCAGAAAGCCTATTTCTCTCCCTATGGCTACACCTTC. Protein: CASSLLQKAYFSPYGYTF. The chain carries TRBV4-1 and TRBJ1-2; D ambiguous. The germline gives CDR1 MGHRA, CDR2 YSYEKL. The CDR3 runs 18 residues. The V end lost 4 bases, the J end lost 4 bases, and 25 bases lay between the germline ends.

This clonotype was seen only once. This sequence may be a read error, since a much larger clone differs from it by one base. V usage is TRBV20-1 and J usage is TRBJ2-7; D might be TRBD1 (5 bases). Per the germline V gene, CDR1 is DFQATT and CDR2 is SNEGSKA (reference sequence). The CDR3 length is 16 residues. The CDR3 sequence: CSARDPSGLSSCEQYF. The CDR3 DNA is TGCAGTGCTAGAGATCCCTCAGGGCTAAGCTCCTGCGAGCAGTACTTC.

The genes are TRBV19 and TRBJ1-1; D is ambiguous. CDR3 length equals 12 residues. Trimming shortened V by 4 bases and J by 7 bases, and 10 bases separated the two germline ends. CDR1 and CDR2 (germline): LNHDA, SQIVND (reference sequence). The CDR3 nucleotides read TGTGCCAGTAGTAGCTACCTCAGTGAAGCTTTCTTT. Translation gives CASSSYLSEAFF.

This clonotype was counted many times. The genes are TRBV27 and TRBJ1-5; 7 bases match TRBD1. Germline CDR1 and CDR2: MNHEY and SMNVEV (reference sequence). The trim removed 5 bases at V and 7 bases at J, leaving 11 bases unmatched. This CDR3 has 15 amino acids. The CDR3 DNA reads as TGTGCCAGCAGTCCACCCCCGGACAGGCCGCAGCCCCAGCATTTT. This translates into CASSPPPDRPQPQHF.

In DNA, the CDR3 is TGTGCCAGCAGTTTCGCCGTCCAGGGCGCGAACACCGGGGAGCTGTTTTTT. As protein: CASSFAVQGANTGELFF. The gene calls are TRBV12-3 or TRBV12-4 and TRBJ2-2, with a tentative D call TRBD1 (5 bases). This CDR3 has 17 residues. Trimming cost V 3 bases and J 0 bases, with 14 bases left between them.

This clonotype has ten or more counts. The chain carries TRBV28 and TRBJ2-1, with 10 bases fitting TRBD2. Germline V gives CDR1 MDHEN, CDR2 SYDVKM. This CDR3 contains 18 residues. V was clipped by 3 bases and J by 6 bases; unmatched bases: 14. The CDR3 region has the DNA TGTGCCAGCAGTTTTAGAGTTAGCGGGGGGCGGGGTGGCAATGAGCAGTTCTTC. It yields the protein CASSFRVSGGRGGNEQFF.

In this sample, this clonotype turned up a few times. V usage is TRBV12-3 or TRBV12-4 and J usage is TRBJ1-2, with D tentatively TRBD1 (5 bases). This CDR3 region has 11 residues. The V gene lost 11 bases and the J gene lost 3 bases, with 10 bases spanning the gap. Written as DNA, the CDR3 is TGTGCCCCAGGGCCCTACTATGGCTACACCTTC. Its translation: CAPGPYYGYTF.

This clonotype was counted between two and nine times. J is TRBJ1-2 and V is TRBV13; D unresolved. Germline loops: CDR1 PRHDT, CDR2 FYEKMQ (reference sequence). V was shortened by 5 bases and J by 0 bases, with 16 bases between the two germline ends. The CDR3 covers 16 residues. The CDR3 loop is CASSNRDSQANYGYTF. As DNA, the CDR3 is TGTGCCAGCAGCAACCGGGATTCGCAAGCTAACTATGGCTACACCTTC.

The chain joins TRBV7-3 to TRBJ2-1; 15 bases align to TRBD2. V was clipped by 0 bases and J by 7 bases; unmatched bases: 1. The CDR3 is 16 residues long. Germline CDR1 reads SGHTA; CDR2 reads FQGTGA. The CDR3 loop reads CASSLTGLAGGNEQFF. The CDR3 region has the DNA TGTGCCAGCAGCTTAACGGGACTAGCGGGGGGTAATGAGCAGTTCTTC.

This clonotype was counted at least ten times. The gene calls are TRBV7-9 and TRBJ2-1; TRBD2 might be the D (6 bases). V was clipped by 5 bases and J by 0 bases, with 14 bases between them. This CDR3 comprises 16 residues. CDR1 is SEHNR and CDR2 is FQNEAQ in the germline V gene (reference sequence). The CDR3 spells CASSTRLDSSYNEQFF. Written as DNA, the CDR3 is TGTGCCAGCAGCACGCGACTAGATTCCTCCTACAATGAGCAGTTCTTC.

J is TRBJ2-3 and V is TRBV20-1; D gene unclear. Germline V gene data show CDR1 as DFQATT and CDR2 as SNEGSKA (reference sequence). V was cut by 4 bases and J by 0 bases, with 17 bases left in between. The CDR3 spans 16 residues. CDR3 bases: TGCAGTGCTACCTTCCTAGACGGTACTAGCACAGATACGCAGTATTTT. It codes for CSATFLDGTSTDTQYF.

The CDR3 loop is CASSDQSSETQYF. As DNA, the CDR3 is TGTGCCAGCAGTGACCAGTCGTCGGAGACCCAGTACTTC. The chain employs TRBV6-1 and TRBJ2-5, with D unresolved. The CDR3 sequence is 13 residues long. CDR1 and CDR2 from the germline V gene are MNHNS and SASEGT. Trimming took 3 bases from V and 5 from J, leaving 10 bases between them.

The chain is built from TRBV10-3 and TRBJ2-1; the match to TRBD2 covers 9 bases. The CDR3 covers 14 residues. V lost 4 bases to trimming and J lost 9 bases; unmatched junction nucleotides: 7. Germline V CDR1 and CDR2: ENHRY, SYGVKD. In DNA, the CDR3 is TGTGCCATCAGTGTGGCGGGGGGGCCGGGTGAGCAGTTCTTC. This translates into CAISVAGGPGEQFF.

This clonotype appeared many times. This chain joins TRBV6-1 and TRBJ1-2; unclear D gene. The CDR3 runs 15 residues. The germline V and J ends were trimmed by 2 bases and 4 bases, with 14 bases remaining between them. Germline CDR1 and CDR2: MNHNS and SASEGT. The CDR3 loop is CASSERFGQSYGYTF. CDR3 in DNA: TGTGCCAGCAGTGAACGCTTCGGGCAAAGCTATGGCTACACCTTC.

This clonotype was detected many times. The J gene is TRBJ1-5, the V gene TRBV12-3 or TRBV12-4; D might be TRBD1 (5 bases). There are 15 residues in the CDR3. V lost 4 bases to trimming and J lost 4 bases, with 14 bases between them. CDR3: CASSSTRRGNQPQHF. Here the CDR3 DNA reads TGTGCCAGCAGTTCCACCAGGAGGGGAAATCAGCCCCAGCATTTT.

This clonotype was observed many times. CDR3 sequence: CASSLAGSEGVKGYTF. For the CDR3, the DNA is TGTGCCAGCAGCTTAGCCGGGTCAGAAGGGGTGAAAGGCTACACCTTC. The chain is built from TRBV7-8 and TRBJ1-2, with D possibly matching TRBD1 (5 bases). The germline V gene encodes CDR1 SGHVS and CDR2 FQNEAQ. The CDR3 is made up of 16 amino acids. V lost 0 bases, J lost 8 bases, and 19 bases lay in between.

This sequence joins TRBV12-3 or TRBV12-4 and TRBJ2-5, with 7 bases fitting TRBD2. The CDR3 totals 11 residues. V shed 3 bases and J 9 bases; nucleotides not matched to a gene: 1. The CDR3 bases are TGTGCCAGCAGTTTCGGGGGGTCCCAGTACTTC. Translated, it gives CASSFGGSQYF.

V usage is TRBV6-1 and J usage is TRBJ2-2; TRBD2 matches 12 bases. This CDR3 contains 17 residues. Per the germline V gene, CDR1 is MNHNS and CDR2 is SASEGT. V shed 1 base and J 5 bases; nucleotides not matched to a gene: 5. The CDR3 reads CASSEDRLAGDTGELFF. The CDR3 DNA follows: TGTGCCAGCAGTGAAGATCGACTAGCGGGAGATACCGGGGAGCTGTTTTTT.

This clonotype was counted between two and nine times. J is TRBJ2-1 and V is TRBV2; 7 bases fit TRBD2. The length of the CDR3 is 15 residues. The V gene end was trimmed by 6 bases and the J gene end by 2 bases; junction bases not matched to a gene: 7. The germline CDR1 and CDR2 sequences are SNHLY and FYNNEI. The CDR3 sequence is CASRDKRGTYNEQFF. CDR3 sequence (DNA): TGTGCCAGCAGAGACAAGCGGGGCACCTACAATGAGCAGTTCTTC.

This chain joins TRBV5-1 and TRBJ2-2; D possibly corresponds to TRBD2 (6 bases). Between the trimmed V and J ends, which lost 1 base and 0 bases, there was a span of 10 bases. Germline CDR1 is SGHRS and CDR2 is YFSETQ. The CDR3 contains 16 residues. The CDR3 nucleotides are TGCGCCAGCAGCTTGTCGGGGGTTCCGAACACCGGGGAGCTGTTTTTT. Its translation is CASSLSGVPNTGELFF. Full variable domain (rest looked up from reference TRBV5-1 and TRBJ2-2): KAGVTQTPRYLIKTRGQQVTLSCSPISGHRSVSWYQQTPGQGLQFLFEYFSETQRNKGNFPGRFSGRQFSNSRSEMNVSTLELGDSALYLCASSLSGVPNTGELFFGEGSRLTVL.

This clonotype was counted ten times or more. V and J are TRBV28 and TRBJ2-7, with D unclear. The length of the CDR3 is 15 residues. CDR1 MDHEN and CDR2 SYDVKM come from the germline V gene. The V end lost 2 bases, the J end lost 0 bases, and 11 bases lay between the germline ends. The CDR3 here is CASSLAALSSYEQYF. DNA for the CDR3: TGTGCCAGCAGTTTAGCGGCCCTTAGCTCCTACGAGCAGTACTTC.

The gene calls are TRBV12-3 or TRBV12-4 and TRBJ1-5; 8 nucleotides match TRBD1. With V trimmed by 6 bases and J by 7 bases, 11 bases remained unmatched. The CDR3 runs 15 residues. CDR3 sequence reads: CASSLRTGYRQPQHF. For the CDR3, the DNA is TGTGCCAGCAGCCTACGGACAGGGTACCGACAGCCCCAGCATTTT.

This clonotype turned up a few times. The chain is built from TRBV5-1 and TRBJ1-2, with 8 bases fitting TRBD1. In germline, CDR1 is SGHRS, CDR2 YFSETQ. The CDR3 totals 15 residues. Trimming cost V 0 bases and J 3 bases; bases outside gene matches: 4. CDR3 protein: CASSLEAGGDYGYTF. The CDR3, as DNA: TGCGCCAGCAGCTTGGAGGCAGGGGGCGACTATGGCTACACCTTC.

The chain is built from TRBV25-1 and TRBJ2-7, with unresolved D. The V gene's germline CDR1 is MGHDK and CDR2 SYGVNS. CDR3 length equals 14 residues. Deletions cut 1 base from V and 2 bases from J, with 9 bases between. The CDR3 region is CASSEFDRTYEQYF. Written as DNA, the CDR3 is TGTGCCAGCAGTGAATTCGACCGAACCTACGAGCAGTACTTC.